The 25 T cell receptor beta chains below come from one sample, sequenced in a study of shared clonotypes between healthy human individuals. TCRdb keeps only in-frame clones here, not all; method: immunoSEQ multiplex PCR. The sample shows about 490,000 clones, less than 80% of them seen only once. The sequenced sample consisted of PBMCs. Receptor source: a middle-aged woman in good health. Some clones in this sample may be carry-over from other donors' samples.

As concerns this clone: Additional DNA sequences in this sample encode the identical CDR3. The chain couples TRBV6-1 to TRBJ2-1, with 13 bases identical to TRBD2. The CDR3 sequence is 15 residues long. J was trimmed by 6 bases and V by 1 base; bases with no gene match: 0. Germline-derived CDR1 and CDR2 are MNHNS and SASEGT. The DNA of the CDR3 is TGTGCCAGCAGTGAAGGACTAGCGGGAGGCAATGAGCAGTTCTTC. As protein: CASSEGLAGGNEQFF.

V gene TRBV9 combines with J gene TRBJ2-1; 7 bases match TRBD1. CDR3 length: 15 residues. V trimming: 2 bases; J trimming: 0 bases; junction bases outside the gene matches: 2. Looked up from germline, CDR1 is SGDLS and CDR2 is YYNGEE. The CDR3 reads CASSVNRGSYNEQFF. DNA of the CDR3: TGTGCCAGCAGCGTTAACAGGGGCTCCTACAATGAGCAGTTCTTC.

As for this clone: A much larger clone lies one base from this, so it may be a read error. The CDR3 spells CASSLSTGELFF. CDR3 sequence (DNA): TGTGCCAGCAGCTTATCTACCGGGGAGCTGTTTTTT. V gene TRBV13 combines with J gene TRBJ2-2; unclear D gene. The germline V gene has CDR1 PRHDT and CDR2 FYEKMQ (reference sequence). This CDR3 has 12 amino acids. V lost 2 bases and J 5 bases, leaving 3 bases between the germline ends.

This clone appeared once. The J gene is TRBJ2-7, the V gene TRBV10-3; D is unresolved. Germline V gene sequence: CDR1 ENHRY, CDR2 SYGVKD. This CDR3 region has 13 residues. The V and J ends lost 2 bases and 6 bases respectively, with 11 bases between them. The CDR3 region has the DNA TGTGCCATCAGTGAGCGCCCCTTGGGCGAGCAGTACTTC. Its protein product is CAISERPLGEQYF.

A word on this clone: The same CDR3 also results from other DNA sequences found in this sample. The gene calls are TRBV10-3 and TRBJ2-2; 9 nucleotides agree with TRBD1. Germline V gene data show CDR1 as ENHRY and CDR2 as SYGVKD. V lost 6 bases and J lost 2; bases outside the gene matches: 4. The CDR3 runs to 15 residues. DNA of the CDR3: TGTGCCATCAGACCGGGACAGGGCAACACCGGGGAGCTGTTTTTT. Protein sequence: CAIRPGQGNTGELFF.

J is TRBJ1-5 and V is TRBV19; D gene unclear. This CDR3 has 18 residues. Trimming stripped 7 bases from V and 0 bases from J, with 22 bases between. CDR1 is LNHDA, CDR2 SQIVND, per germline (reference sequence). CDR3 sequence reads: CASKWAGDFQYSNQPQHF. The CDR3 DNA is TGTGCCAGTAAGTGGGCAGGAGACTTTCAATATAGCAATCAGCCCCAGCATTTT.

This clone appeared a single time. A much more abundant neighbour one base away suggests this may be a read error. The chain uses TRBV13 and TRBJ1-2; no clear D gene. The ends were cut back, 0 bases at V and 3 bases at J, with 5 bases in the middle. Per the germline V gene, CDR1 is PRHDT and CDR2 is FYEKMQ (reference sequence). The CDR3 sequence is 13 residues long. The CDR3 region is CASSLGADYGYTF. The CDR3 region has the DNA TGTGCCAGCAGCTTAGGGGCAGACTATGGCTACACCTTC.

The chain is built from TRBV28 and TRBJ1-3; the D gene is possibly TRBD1 (6 bases). This CDR3 region has 16 residues. The V gene's germline CDR1 is MDHEN and CDR2 SYDVKM. The V gene lost 5 bases and the J gene lost 0 bases, with 14 bases spanning the gap. CDR3 loop: CASSPDPGVSGNTIYF. The CDR3 nucleotides are TGTGCCAGCAGTCCCGACCCAGGGGTCTCTGGAAACACCATATATTTT.

This clone was detected once. The V gene is TRBV9, the J gene TRBJ1-3; unclear D gene. Trimming took 3 bases from V and 4 from J, leaving 14 bases between them. CDR3 length equals 15 residues. Germline-derived CDR1 and CDR2 are SGDLS and YYNGEE. The CDR3 DNA is TGTGCCAGCAGCGCCGAAGGGCTTTCGGGAAACACCATATATTTT. Translation gives CASSAEGLSGNTIYF.

The J gene is TRBJ1-2, the V gene TRBV2; TRBD1 agrees at 7 bases. Germline V gene sequence: CDR1 SNHLY, CDR2 FYNNEI. The CDR3 has 14 amino acids. The J segment lost 4 bases and the V segment lost 4 bases, leaving 6 bases of the junction unmatched. The CDR3 loop reads CASSGQGFVYGYTF. The CDR3 DNA reads as TGTGCCAGCAGTGGACAGGGTTTCGTCTATGGCTACACCTTC.

This rearrangement joins TRBV6-6 to TRBJ1-3; a weak D match, TRBD1 (5 bases). With 7 bases removed from V and 3 bases from J, the gap between germline ends came to 10 bases. The CDR3 totals 13 residues. Germline V gene data show CDR1 as MNHNY and CDR2 as SVGAGI (reference sequence). CDR3 amino acids: CASTSGFGNTIYF. CDR3 nucleotide sequence: TGTGCCAGCACCTCAGGGTTTGGAAACACCATATATTTT.

V is TRBV11-2 and J is TRBJ2-1; 8 bases line up with TRBD2. Per the germline V gene, CDR1 is SGHAT and CDR2 is FQNNGV. The V and J ends lost 5 bases and 8 bases, in that order; junction bases with no gene match: 17. CDR3 length equals 17 residues. The CDR3 region is CASSGIRGGRGSDEQFF. CDR3 DNA sequence: TGTGCCAGCAGCGGAATCCGGGGGGGACGGGGGTCGGATGAGCAGTTCTTC.

This chain links TRBV11-3 with TRBJ1-1; D is undetermined. Germline CDR1 reads SGHNT; CDR2 reads YENEEA. Trimming removed 6 bases from V and 4 bases from J, with 12 bases in between. CDR3 length: 13 residues. The CDR3 is CASSSLWGTEAFF. In DNA, the CDR3 is TGTGCCAGCAGTTCGTTGTGGGGCACTGAAGCTTTCTTT.

J is TRBJ2-2 and V is TRBV7-2; TRBD2 aligns across 8 bases. Trimming removed 5 bases from V and 8 bases from J; junction bases left unmatched: 10. The CDR3 extends over 15 amino acids. Germline CDR1 is SGHTA and CDR2 is FQGNSA. For the CDR3, the DNA is TGTGCCAGCAGCCCCCTGGGACTAGGTTCTGGGGAGCTGTTTTTT. Translated: CASSPLGLGSGELFF.

The rearrangement links TRBV6-5 to TRBJ2-7, with D possibly being TRBD2 (6 bases). Germline assignment: CDR1 MNHEY and CDR2 SVGAGI. The CDR3 runs 12 residues. Trimming removed 6 bases at V and 3 bases at J, with 9 bases between. The CDR3 protein is CASSPGGYEQYF. CDR3 coding DNA: TGTGCCAGCAGCCCCGGGGGCTACGAGCAGTACTTC.

The rearrangement joins TRBV5-6 to TRBJ1-3; D is uncertain. V was pared by 0 bases and J by 8 bases, with 12 bases between. Germline lookup yields CDR1 SGHDT and CDR2 YYEEEE. The CDR3 runs to 14 residues. For the CDR3, the DNA is TGTGCCAGCAGCTTGGGTAGGAGAGTGGACACCATATATTTT. The encoded protein is CASSLGRRVDTIYF. The entire variable domain, with the rest obtained from reference TRBV5-6 and TRBJ1-3, is as follows: DAGVTQSPTHLIKTRGQQVTLRCSPKSGHDTVSWYQQALGQGPQFIFQYYEEEERQRGNFPDRFSGHQFPNYSSELNVNALLLGDSALYLCASSLGRRVDTIYFGEGSWLTVV.

The J gene is TRBJ1-1, the V gene TRBV6-6; 7 positions agree with TRBD1. Looked up from germline, CDR1 is MNHNY and CDR2 is SVGAGI (reference sequence). Trimming cost V 5 bases and J 5 bases; bases outside gene matches: 8. The CDR3 length is 14 residues. CDR3 nucleotide sequence: TGTGCCAGCAGTCCCACAGGGGATGGGACTGAAGCTTTCTTT. Protein sequence: CASSPTGDGTEAFF.

V is TRBV10-3 and J is TRBJ2-2; 10 bases are shared with TRBD2. CDR3 length: 14 amino acids. Losses at the gene ends were 5 bases for V and 7 bases for J; bases not matched to a gene: 4. CDR1 and CDR2 from the germline V gene are ENHRY and SYGVKD. CDR3 sequence: CAISLAGAVGELFF. The CDR3 coding sequence is TGTGCCATCAGTCTAGCGGGAGCGGTCGGGGAGCTGTTTTTT.

The chain joins TRBV18 to TRBJ2-7; 9 nucleotides match TRBD2. This CDR3 has 16 residues. Trimming removed 0 bases from V and 6 bases from J; junction bases left unmatched: 9. Germline values: CDR1 KGHSH, CDR2 LQKENI. CDR3 DNA: TGTGCCAGCTCACCACCCGCCCTAGGCGGGAGGGCCGAGCAGTACTTC. This translates into CASSPPALGGRAEQYF.

This clone has just a few counts. The V and J genes are TRBV28 and TRBJ2-7; perhaps TRBD2 as D (6 bases). V was pared by 4 bases and J by 4 bases, with 8 bases between. This CDR3 has 12 residues. CDR1 and CDR2 from the germline V gene are MDHEN and SYDVKM. This CDR3 is CASSWRGYEQYF. CDR3 DNA: TGTGCCAGCAGTTGGAGGGGATACGAGCAGTACTTC.

This clone was detected only once. The J gene is TRBJ2-2, the V gene TRBV11-2, with D perhaps matching TRBD1 (6 bases). Trimming removed 3 bases at V and 5 bases at J, with 7 bases between. Germline-derived CDR1 and CDR2 are SGHAT and FQNNGV. This CDR3 has 13 amino acids. CDR3 protein: CASSFRGTGELFF. The CDR3 nucleotides read TGTGCCAGCAGCTTTAGGGGGACCGGGGAGCTGTTTTTT.

The chain links TRBV6-5 to TRBJ1-1; the D gene is possibly TRBD1 (6 bases). V was cut by 3 bases and J by 7 bases, with 12 bases left in between. Germline CDR1 reads MNHEY; CDR2 reads SVGAGI. The CDR3 loop spans 13 amino acids. The CDR3 loop is CASSYPGGGEAFF. As DNA, the CDR3 is TGTGCCAGCAGTTATCCGGGGGGCGGTGAAGCTTTCTTT.

This chain joins TRBV6-1 and TRBJ1-1; the D gene is possibly TRBD1 (5 bases). This CDR3 spans 13 amino acids. Looked up from germline, CDR1 is MNHNS and CDR2 is SASEGT. V was trimmed by 6 bases and J by 7 bases, leaving 15 bases between them. CDR3 residues: CASRNTGEVEAFF. In DNA, the CDR3 is TGTGCCAGCAGAAACACAGGAGAGGTTGAAGCTTTCTTT.

This chain uses TRBV19 with TRBJ2-3; 10 bases align to TRBD2. The CDR3 loop spans 16 amino acids. CDR1 is LNHDA, CDR2 SQIVND, per germline (reference sequence). V was pared by 6 bases and J by 4 bases, with 10 bases of the junction left unmatched. CDR3 coding DNA: TGTGCCAGTAGAGACCCTAGCGGGAGTTTTGCAGATACGCAGTATTTT. Amino acids: CASRDPSGSFADTQYF.

The V call is TRBV5-1, the J call TRBJ2-7, with D unresolved. In germline, CDR1 is SGHRS, CDR2 YFSETQ. V lost 4 bases and J 0 bases, leaving 11 bases between the germline ends. This CDR3 is 14 amino acids long. DNA for the CDR3: TGCGCCAGCAGCCTTGGGTCTATCTCCTACGAGCAGTACTTC. Its protein product is CASSLGSISYEQYF.